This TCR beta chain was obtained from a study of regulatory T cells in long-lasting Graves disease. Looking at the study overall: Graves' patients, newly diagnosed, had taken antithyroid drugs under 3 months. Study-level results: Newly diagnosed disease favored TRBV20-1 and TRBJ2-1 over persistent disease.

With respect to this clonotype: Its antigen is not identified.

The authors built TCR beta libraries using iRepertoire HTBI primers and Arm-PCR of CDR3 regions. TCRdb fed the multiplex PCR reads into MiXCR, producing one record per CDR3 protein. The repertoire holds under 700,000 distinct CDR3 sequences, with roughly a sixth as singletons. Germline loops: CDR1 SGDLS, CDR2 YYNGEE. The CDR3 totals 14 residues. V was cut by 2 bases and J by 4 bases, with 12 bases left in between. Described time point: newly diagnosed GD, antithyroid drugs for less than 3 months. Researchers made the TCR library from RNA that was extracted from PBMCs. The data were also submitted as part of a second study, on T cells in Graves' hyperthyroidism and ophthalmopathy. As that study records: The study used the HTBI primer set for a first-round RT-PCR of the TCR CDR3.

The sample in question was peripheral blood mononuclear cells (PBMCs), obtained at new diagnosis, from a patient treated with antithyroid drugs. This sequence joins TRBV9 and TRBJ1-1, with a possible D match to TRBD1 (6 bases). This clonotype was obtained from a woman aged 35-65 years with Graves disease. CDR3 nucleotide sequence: TGTGCCAGCAGCGTCACAGGGATGTCCACTGAAGCTTTCTTT. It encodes CASSVTGMSTEAFF.